The present TCR beta chain was sequenced within a study of identical twins. Study outcomes and limitations: Cord blood beta clonotypes present at high abundance carried fewer insertions; no such pattern appeared in memory repertoires. Potential partial confounding of zero-insertion analyses by invariant MAIT and iNKT cells was noted. It was cross-sectional statistical analysis, not following the same donors, that the conclusions relied on.

V dropped 1 base and J dropped 9 bases, with 7 bases sitting between them. CDR1 and CDR2 from the germline V gene are LGHDT and YNNKEL (reference sequence). The CDR3 runs to 13 residues. Unique molecular identifiers were present on the cDNA, and a universal primer site came from template switching. TCRdb used MiXCR to reprocess the 5' RACE reads, holding one entry per CDR3 protein. The sample holds more than 350,000 distinct CDR3 sequences, roughly 9% seen once. This clonotype occurred a few times. Its target is not known. Sequencing input: naive T cells sorted from blood. The clonotype was recovered from a woman in her 50s in good health. The chain couples TRBV3-1 to TRBJ1-6; D is ambiguous. CDR3 in amino acids: CASSQVWSSPLHF. As DNA, the CDR3 is TGTGCCAGCAGCCAAGTGTGGTCTTCACCCCTCCACTTT.